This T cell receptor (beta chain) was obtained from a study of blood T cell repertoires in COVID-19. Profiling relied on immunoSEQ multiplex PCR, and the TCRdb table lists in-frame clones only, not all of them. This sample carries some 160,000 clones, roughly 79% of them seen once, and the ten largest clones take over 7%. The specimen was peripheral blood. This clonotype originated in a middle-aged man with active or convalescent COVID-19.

CDR3 loop: CSARNNYGYTF. In DNA form, the CDR3 reads TGCAGTGCCAGGAATAACTATGGCTACACCTTC. The rearrangement links TRBV20-1 to TRBJ1-2; D unclear. CDR3 length: 11 amino acids. V was shortened by 6 bases and J by 1 base, with 6 bases between the two germline ends. Germline values: CDR1 DFQATT, CDR2 SNEGSKA (reference sequence).